This T cell receptor beta chain was sequenced during a study of regulatory T cells in long-lasting Graves disease. This clonotype occurred many times. Construction of the TCR beta libraries employed iRepertoire HTBI primers in conjunction with Arm-PCR of CDR3 regions. TCRdb called the multiplex PCR reads again in MiXCR, with one record for every CDR3 protein. The data contain 360,000 or so distinct CDR3 sequences, roughly 10% of them singletons. Germline assignment: CDR1 SGHTA and CDR2 FQGTGA. The V gene lost 0 bases and the J gene lost 5 bases, with 8 bases spanning the gap. CDR3 length: 14 amino acids. Documented time point: newly diagnosed GD, antithyroid drugs for less than 3 months. Extracted RNA from PBMCs served as the source of the TCR library. Doctors identified Graves' disease using the American Thyroid Association guidelines. A blood draw put about 9 milliliters of peripheral blood into EDTA tubes.

The same sample was also used in a study of T cells in Graves' hyperthyroidism and ophthalmopathy. From that report: TCR CDR3 underwent first-round RT-PCR with the HTBI primer set.

This receptor was obtained from a woman aged 18-29 years with Graves disease. The sequencing used peripheral blood mononuclear cells (PBMCs), collected at new diagnosis, from a patient treated with antithyroid drugs. The chain combines TRBV7-3 with TRBJ2-1; D remains unclear. CDR3 sequence: CASSLTPRDNEQFF. The CDR3, as DNA: TGTGCCAGCAGCTTAACGCCACGGGACAATGAGCAGTTCTTC.